This is a list of T cell receptor beta chains from one sample in a study of T-cell reconstitution after alpha-beta-depleted transplantation in children. MiXCR was run by TCRdb on the PCR reads, yielding one entry per CDR3 protein. The table records about 980,000 distinct CDR3 sequences, roughly 29% of them present only once. Sequenced here: PBMCs, mostly from graft donor cells, sampled 360 days after TCRalphabeta/CD19-depleted stem cell transplant. Every receptor here comes from a boy less than two years old who had a stem cell transplant for SCID, so the T cells may come from the graft donor. CDR3s include the opening cysteine and the closing phenylalanine or tryptophan. The D gene is left open where the match is weak. Size is omitted from some rows. Given values are once, few, many or a class for expanded clones.

many TRBJ2-6 NA TRBV5-1 TGCGCCAGCAGCTTGGAGGGCTCTGGGGCCAACGTCCTGACTTTC CASSLEGSGANVLTF
few TRBJ2-1 TRBD1 TRBV29-1 TGCAGCGTTATGACAGGGGGATACAATGAGCAGTTCTTC CSVMTGGYNEQFF
few TRBJ1-1 NA TRBV29-1 TGCAGCGTTGCCTTAGGGAGCACTGAAGCTTTCTTT CSVALGSTEAFF
NA TRBJ1-1 NA TRBV5-1 TGCGCCAGCAGCTTGGACACCGGGACGACTGAAGCTTTCTTT CASSLDTGTTEAFF
many TRBJ2-1 NA TRBV6-5 TGTGCCAGCAGTCCTTACTATTCCTCCTACAATGAGCAGTTCTTC CASSPYYSSYNEQFF
few TRBJ1-6 TRBD1 TRBV5-1 TGCGCCAGCAGCTTCGGACAGGGACGATTGCCCCTCCACTTT CASSFGQGRLPLHF
NA TRBJ2-7 NA TRBV12-3/TRBV12-4 TGTGCCAGCAGTTCCCGGGGAAGCAGGTACGAGCAGTACTTC CASSSRGSRYEQYF
NA TRBJ1-3 NA TRBV9 TGTGCCAGCAGCGCAGCACCCGTCGGCACCATATATTTT CASSAAPVGTIYF
few TRBJ2-5 NA TRBV18 TGTGCCAGCTCACCACCGATGGGGACCCAGTACTTC CASSPPMGTQYF
few TRBJ2-1 NA TRBV5-1 TGCGCCAGTCTCTCGAATTCCCACAATGAGCAGTTCTTC CASLSNSHNEQFF
NA TRBJ2-3 NA TRBV5-1 TGCGCCAGCAGCTTGGCCCTAGGATCAGATACGCAGTATTTT CASSLALGSDTQYF
NA TRBJ1-5 TRBD1 TRBV6-1 TGTGCCAGCAGACGGGACAGGGGGCGAATAAATAGCAATCAGCCCCAGCATTTT CASRRDRGRINSNQPQHF
NA TRBJ2-3 NA TRBV25-1 TGTGCCAGCAGTGCCCTAGACAGGAATAGTCAGTATTTT CASSALDRNSQYF
once TRBJ2-1 TRBD2 TRBV6-1 TGTGCCGCCTCGGGAGGCGGGGGGGAGAAGGGTGAGCAGTTCTTC CAASGGGGEKGEQFF
few TRBJ1-5 NA TRBV7-8 TGTGCCAGCAGCTCTAAGATGTTCTCCAAAGAGCCCCAGCATTTT CASSSKMFSKEPQHF
NA TRBJ1-5 NA TRBV4-1 TGCGCCAGCAGCCAGCCTAGCTCGGGTCAGCCCCAGCATTTT CASSQPSSGQPQHF
few TRBJ2-4 NA TRBV15 TGTGCCACCAGCTTTAATACAGGGACTCAAAACATTCAGTACTTC CATSFNTGTQNIQYF